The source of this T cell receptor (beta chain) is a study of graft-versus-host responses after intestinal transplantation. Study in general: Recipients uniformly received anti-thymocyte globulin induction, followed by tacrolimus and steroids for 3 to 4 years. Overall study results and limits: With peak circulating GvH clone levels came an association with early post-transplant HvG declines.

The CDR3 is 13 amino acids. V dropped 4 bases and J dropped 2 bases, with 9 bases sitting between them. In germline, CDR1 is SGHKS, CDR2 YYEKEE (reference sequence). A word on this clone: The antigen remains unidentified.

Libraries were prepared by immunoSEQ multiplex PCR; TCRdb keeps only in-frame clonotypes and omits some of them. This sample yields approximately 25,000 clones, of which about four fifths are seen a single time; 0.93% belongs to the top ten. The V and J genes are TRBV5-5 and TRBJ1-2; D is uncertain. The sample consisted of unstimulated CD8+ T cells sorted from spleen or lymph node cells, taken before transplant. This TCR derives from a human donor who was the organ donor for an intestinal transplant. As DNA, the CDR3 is TGTGCCAGCAGCCAGGACGGGAACTATGGCTACACCTTC. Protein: CASSQDGNYGYTF.